A selection of T cell receptor beta chains follows, all from one sample in a study of technical replicates of blood from several donors. TCRdb keeps only in-frame clones here, not all; method: immunoSEQ multiplex PCR. The sample lists about 100,000 clones; roughly 96% were seen once. The specimen was T cells isolated from PBMCs. These receptors all come from a human donor in good health. Both conserved end residues are part of each CDR3. The D gene is left open where the match is weak. The size of a clone is reported for some rows only, either as once, few or many, or as a class for expanded clones.

CDR3 protein: CASSFGLAGDTQYF; CDR3 DNA: TGTGCCAGCAGCTTCGGACTAGCGGGAGATACGCAGTATTTT; clone size: -; V gene: TRBV13; D gene: TRBD2; J gene: TRBJ2-3
CDR3 protein: CASPEGQGGTF; CDR3 DNA: TGTGCCTCCCCCGAGGGACAGGGCGGTACCTTC; clone size: once; V gene: TRBV30; D gene: TRBD1; J gene: TRBJ1-2
CDR3 protein: CASSPPGQGFYEQYF; CDR3 DNA: TGTGCCAGCTCACCACCGGGACAGGGATTCTACGAGCAGTACTTC; clone size: -; V gene: TRBV18; D gene: TRBD1; J gene: TRBJ2-7
CDR3 protein: CASSPDRDTGELFF; CDR3 DNA: TGCGCCAGCAGCCCGGACAGGGACACCGGGGAGCTGTTTTTT; clone size: -; V gene: TRBV5-1; D gene: TRBD1; J gene: TRBJ2-2
CDR3 protein: CASSRQGLTSGNTIYF; CDR3 DNA: TGTGCCAGTAGTAGGCAGGGGCTGACTTCTGGAAACACCATATATTTT; clone size: -; V gene: TRBV19; D gene: -; J gene: TRBJ1-3
CDR3 protein: CASSLSSSRHPQDTQYF; CDR3 DNA: TGTGCCAGCAGCTTGAGTAGTTCCCGCCACCCCCAAGATACGCAGTATTTT; clone size: -; V gene: TRBV5-4; D gene: -; J gene: TRBJ2-3
CDR3 protein: CASSALAGGLGTQYF; CDR3 DNA: TGTGCCAGCAGCGCACTAGCGGGGGGGCTAGGTACGCAGTATTTT; clone size: medium-sized; V gene: TRBV5-6; D gene: TRBD2; J gene: TRBJ2-3
CDR3 protein: CAISEKSTGGGNTEAFF; CDR3 DNA: TGTGCCATCAGTGAAAAATCTACAGGGGGGGGGAACACTGAAGCTTTCTTT; clone size: -; V gene: TRBV10-3; D gene: TRBD1; J gene: TRBJ1-1
CDR3 protein: CASSFAGKTYEQYF; CDR3 DNA: TGTGCCAGCAGTTTTGCGGGGAAAACCTACGAGCAGTACTTC; clone size: -; V gene: TRBV27; D gene: -; J gene: TRBJ2-7
CDR3 protein: CASSATGLATEAFF; CDR3 DNA: TGCGCCAGCAGCGCGACAGGGTTGGCGACTGAAGCTTTCTTT; clone size: -; V gene: TRBV5-1; D gene: TRBD1; J gene: TRBJ1-1
CDR3 protein: CASREDSLNTEAFF; CDR3 DNA: TGTGCCAGCAGAGAGGACAGTTTGAACACTGAAGCTTTCTTT; clone size: -; V gene: TRBV6-4; D gene: -; J gene: TRBJ1-1